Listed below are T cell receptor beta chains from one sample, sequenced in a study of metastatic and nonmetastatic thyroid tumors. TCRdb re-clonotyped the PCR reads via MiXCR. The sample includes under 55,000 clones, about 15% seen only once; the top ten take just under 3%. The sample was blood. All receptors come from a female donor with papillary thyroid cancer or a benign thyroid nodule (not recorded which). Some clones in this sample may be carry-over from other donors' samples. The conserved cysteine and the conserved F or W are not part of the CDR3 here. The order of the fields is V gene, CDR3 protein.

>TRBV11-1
ASSLRGPSGRYEQY
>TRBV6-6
ASSSVGTEAF
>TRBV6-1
ASSRLNTGELF
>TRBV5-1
ASSLVSPLWCNNEQF
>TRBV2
AGSQRLGDVSEQF
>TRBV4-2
ASSRSGQGVSNQPQH
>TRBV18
ASSPSLAGGPYEQY
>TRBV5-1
ASSLGYGNTIY
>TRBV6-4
ASSDGQGADTQY
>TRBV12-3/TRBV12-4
ASTFGVSGSNVLT
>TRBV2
ASSVSQENSPLH
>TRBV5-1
ASSARLTQETQY
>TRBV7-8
ASSFGRGSNQPQH
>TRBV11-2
ASSLGEGAQGNTIY
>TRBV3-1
ASSQDNRGSLF
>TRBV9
ASSPGLAGGGRVQEAQY
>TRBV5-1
ASSSTSSTDTQY
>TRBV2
ASSAGGRGRKTEAF
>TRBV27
ASSVRQGRNTEAF
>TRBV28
ASSYSHIQY
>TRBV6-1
ASSEFGQGSTGELF
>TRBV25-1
ASSRTGLNYGYT
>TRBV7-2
ASSLVAGGPAGELF
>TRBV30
ARNRPPWNEQY
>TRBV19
ASSFVHQPQH
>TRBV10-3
AISDFGAGSNEQF
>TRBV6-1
ASSTPSGRRYNEQF
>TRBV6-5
ASSYSRVGSSYNSPLH
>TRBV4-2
ASSRNLKKVSEQY
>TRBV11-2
ASSLGWQGWDEKLF
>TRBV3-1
ASSQGFRGGQY
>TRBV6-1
ASGLTGSHTEAF
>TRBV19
ASIRGRDTANTGELF
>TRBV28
ASEGTGDTQY
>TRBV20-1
SARDPGVSGGRDSPLH
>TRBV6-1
ASSDRTWCSYEQY
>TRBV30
AGELGTDTQY
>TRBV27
ASSQSPREGGITDTQY
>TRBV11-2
ASSFWTSRMGDTQY
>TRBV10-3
AISDRGARNEQF
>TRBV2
ASSTRPNSPLH
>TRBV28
ASSPHYGAGGPRMETQY